This T cell receptor (beta chain) comes out of a study of identifying expanded T cells in peripheral blood. TCRdb's table, derived via immunoSEQ multiplex PCR, lists solely in-frame clones and lacks some. Among approximately 92,000 clones listed, roughly 85% were seen once. The CDR3 sequence is 18 residues long. Germline V lookup: CDR1 SGHKS, CDR2 YYEKEE (reference sequence). Trimming at V came to 5 bases and at J to 0 bases, leaving 13 bases not matched to a gene. The source material was blood. The chain couples TRBV5-5 to TRBJ1-4; TRBD1 aligns across 7 bases. The sequence derives from a person aged 18 to 70 in good health. For the CDR3, the DNA is TGTGCCAGCAGTGGGACAGCTACACAGTTTGCAACTAATGAAAAACTGTTTTTT. This encodes CASSGTATQFATNEKLFF.